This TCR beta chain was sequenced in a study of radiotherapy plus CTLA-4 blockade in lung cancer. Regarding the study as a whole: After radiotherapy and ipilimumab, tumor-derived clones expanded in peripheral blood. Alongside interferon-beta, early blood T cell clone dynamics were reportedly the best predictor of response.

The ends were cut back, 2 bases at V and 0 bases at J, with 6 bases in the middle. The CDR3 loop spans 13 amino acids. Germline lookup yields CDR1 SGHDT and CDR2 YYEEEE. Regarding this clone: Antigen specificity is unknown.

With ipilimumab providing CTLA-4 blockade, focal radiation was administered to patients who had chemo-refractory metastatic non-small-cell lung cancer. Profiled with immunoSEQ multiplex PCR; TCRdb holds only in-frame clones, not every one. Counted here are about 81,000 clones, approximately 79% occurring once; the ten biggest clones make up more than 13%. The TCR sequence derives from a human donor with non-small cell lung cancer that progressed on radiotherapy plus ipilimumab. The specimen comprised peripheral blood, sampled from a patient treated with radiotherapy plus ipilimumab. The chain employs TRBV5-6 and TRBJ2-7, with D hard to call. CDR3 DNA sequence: TGTGCCAGCAGCTTAAGGGCCTCCTACGAGCAGTACTTC. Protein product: CASSLRASYEQYF.